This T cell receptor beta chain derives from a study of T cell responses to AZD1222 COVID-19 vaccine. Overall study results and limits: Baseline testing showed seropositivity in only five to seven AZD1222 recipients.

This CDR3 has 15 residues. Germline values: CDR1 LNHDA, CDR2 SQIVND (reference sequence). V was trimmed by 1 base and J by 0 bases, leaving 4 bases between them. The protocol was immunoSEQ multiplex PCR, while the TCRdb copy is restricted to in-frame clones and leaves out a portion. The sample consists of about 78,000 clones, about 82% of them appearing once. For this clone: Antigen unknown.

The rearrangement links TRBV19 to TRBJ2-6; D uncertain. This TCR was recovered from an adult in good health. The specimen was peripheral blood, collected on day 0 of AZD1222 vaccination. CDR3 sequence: CASSIGDSGANVLTF. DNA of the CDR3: TGTGCCAGTAGTATAGGGGACTCTGGGGCCAACGTCCTGACTTTC.